This T cell receptor (beta chain) is drawn from a study of blood T cells in healthy people across ages. With a J-beta primer mix and a sample-barcoded 5' primer, a second PCR ran 7 to 11 cycles. Each CDR3 protein is one row after TCRdb ran MiXCR on the 5' RACE reads. The sample holds 600,000 to 650,000 distinct CDR3 sequences; roughly 58% are singletons and the top ten take more than 35%. The CDR3 covers 11 residues. V was cut by 6 bases and J by 7 bases, with 13 bases left in between. Germline-derived CDR1 and CDR2 are SQVTM and ANQGSEA. The chain joins TRBV29-1 to TRBJ2-7; D is ambiguous. The sequence derives from a man aged 55 to 70 in good health. Sequencing was performed on blood. Written as DNA, the CDR3 is TGCAGCGTCGCGATTTGGCAAGAGCAGTACTTC. Encoded protein: CSVAIWQEQYF.